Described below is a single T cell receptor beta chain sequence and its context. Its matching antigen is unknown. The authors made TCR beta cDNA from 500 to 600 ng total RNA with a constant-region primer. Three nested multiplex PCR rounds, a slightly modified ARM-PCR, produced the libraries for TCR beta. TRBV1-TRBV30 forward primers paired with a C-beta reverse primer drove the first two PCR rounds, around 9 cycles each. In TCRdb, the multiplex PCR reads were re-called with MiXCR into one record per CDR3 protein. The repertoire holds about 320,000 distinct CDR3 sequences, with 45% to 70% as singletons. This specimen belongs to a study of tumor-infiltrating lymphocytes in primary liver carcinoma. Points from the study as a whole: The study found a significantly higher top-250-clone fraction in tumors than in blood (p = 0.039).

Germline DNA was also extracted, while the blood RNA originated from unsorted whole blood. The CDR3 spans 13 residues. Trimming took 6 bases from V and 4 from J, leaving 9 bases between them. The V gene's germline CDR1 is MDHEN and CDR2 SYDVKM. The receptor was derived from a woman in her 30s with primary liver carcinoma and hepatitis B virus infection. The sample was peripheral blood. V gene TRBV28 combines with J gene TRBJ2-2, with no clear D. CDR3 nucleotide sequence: TGTGCCAGCAGGGACCGTGGCACCGGGGAGCTGTTTTTT. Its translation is CASRDRGTGELFF.